The 21 T cell receptor beta chains below all came from one sample that was sequenced in a study of molecular identifiers for immune sequencing clone quantification. TCRdb reprocessed the PCR reads with MiXCR, giving one entry per CDR3 protein. The sample comprises about 500,000 distinct CDR3 sequences, 20% to 25% of which are singletons, and about 0.8% rests with the top ten. Sequencing used naive CD8+ T cells from blood, with Jurkat cell RNA spiked in. The subset here: FACS-sorted CD8+CD4-CCR7+CD45RA+ naive T cells. These receptors were collected from a human donor in good health. Some libraries in this study had Jurkat cell RNA spiked in.

As for this clonotype: A much larger clone lies one base from this, so it may be a read error. The chain recombines TRBV28 with TRBJ2-5, with TRBD1 matching 7 bases. Germline CDR1 is MDHEN and CDR2 is SYDVKM. This CDR3 has 15 amino acids. CDR3 DNA: TGTGCCAGCAGTTTTTCGACAGGGCAGCCAGAGACCCCGTACTTC. It codes for CASSFSTGQPETPYF.

This clonotype has ten or more counts. This rearrangement joins TRBV4-1 to TRBJ2-7; 10 nucleotides match TRBD1. With 6 bases clipped from V and 4 bases from J, the junction kept 3 bases outside the gene matches. The length of the CDR3 is 13 residues. The germline gives CDR1 MGHRA, CDR2 YSYEKL. CDR3 sequence reads: CASRLDRGYEQYF. Written as DNA, the CDR3 is TGCGCCAGCAGACTGGACAGGGGGTACGAGCAGTACTTC.

The V gene is TRBV7-8, the J gene TRBJ2-2; either TRBD1 or TRBD2 may fit D (5 bases each). This CDR3 has 16 residues. Germline CDR1 reads SGHVS; CDR2 reads FQNEAQ. Trimming removed 0 bases at V and 2 bases at J, with 10 bases between. Here the CDR3 reads CASSLAGAGNTGELFF. The CDR3 DNA reads as TGTGCCAGCAGCTTAGCCGGGGCGGGTAACACCGGGGAGCTGTTTTTT. The full variable domain, its missing parts supplied by reference TRBV7-8 and TRBJ2-2, is GAGVSQSPRYKVAKRGQDVALRCDPISGHVSLFWYQQALGQGPEFLTYFQNEAQLDKSGLPSDRFFAERPEGSVSTLKIQRTQQEDSAVYLCASSLAGAGNTGELFFGEGSRLTVL.

On this clonotype itself: A single base separates this from a much larger clone, so it may be a read error. A read error is likely, as this CDR3 ends without the conserved phenylalanine or tryptophan. The chain uses TRBV27 and TRBJ1-2, with a weak D call TRBD1 (6 bases). The CDR3 has 12 amino acids. Germline V gene data show CDR1 as MNHEY and CDR2 as SMNVEV (reference sequence). Trimming cost V 6 bases and J 4 bases, with 9 bases left between them. CDR3 nucleotide sequence: TGTGCCAGCAGGGGGGGCCCCTATGGCTACACCTCC. Its translation is CASRGGPYGYTS.

In this sample, this clonotype turned up many times. This sequence joins TRBV14 and TRBJ2-6; a weak D match, TRBD1 (5 bases). Germline CDR1 reads SGHDN; CDR2 reads FVKESK. Trimming pared 7 bases from V and 9 bases from J, leaving 13 bases between. The CDR3 has 13 amino acids. The CDR3 loop is CASKLGQINVLTF. The CDR3 DNA reads as TGTGCCAGCAAATTGGGGCAGATCAACGTCCTGACTTTC. Together with reference TRBV14 and TRBJ2-6, the CDR3 gives the full variable domain: EAGVTQFPSHSVIEKGQTVTLRCDPISGHDNLYWYRRVMGKEIKFLLHFVKESKQDESGMPNNRFLAERTGGTYSTLKVQPAELEDSGVYFCASKLGQINVLTFGAGSRLTVL.

This chain joins TRBV9 and TRBJ2-2; 7 bases map to TRBD2. Trimming at V came to 3 bases and at J to 0 bases, leaving 5 bases not matched to a gene. Germline CDR1 reads SGDLS; CDR2 reads YYNGEE. This CDR3 has 16 residues. CDR3 DNA sequence: TGTGCCAGCAGCGGTAGTCGGGGGGCGAACACCGGGGAGCTGTTTTTT. Its translation is CASSGSRGANTGELFF.

This clonotype was observed at least ten times. The chain is built from TRBV6-5 and TRBJ2-2; D is ambiguous. Germline-derived CDR1 and CDR2 are MNHEY and SVGAGI. The CDR3 runs to 15 residues. V was shortened by 6 bases and J by 0 bases, with 11 bases between the two germline ends. CDR3 coding DNA: TGTGCCAGCAGCCCGATGGGCCCGAACACCGGGGAGCTGTTTTTT. Translation gives CASSPMGPNTGELFF.

A remark on this clonotype: At one end the junction does not follow the germline gene, possibly because of a read error. The J gene is TRBJ2-2, the V gene TRBV7-8; D may be TRBD2 (5 bases). CDR3 length: 12 residues. Germline V gene sequence: CDR1 SGHVS, CDR2 FQNEAQ. The CDR3 DNA reads as TGTGCCAGCAGGAAGAACACCGGGGAGCTGGTTTTT. This gives the protein CASRKNTGELVF.

The sample holds many counts of this clonotype. The junction and the germline gene differ at one end; a read error may be behind it. The chain recombines TRBV7-7 with TRBJ2-1, with 7 bases matching TRBD2. CDR3 length: 14 amino acids. Germline CDR1 reads SSHAT; CDR2 reads FNYEAQ (reference sequence). CDR3 protein: CASSQRGYMNEQFF. The CDR3 region has the DNA TGTGCTAGCAGCCAGCGGGGTTACATGAATGAGCAGTTCTTC.

This clonotype was found once. Being one base from a much bigger clone, this may be a read error. The CDR3 DNA sequence: TGTGCCAGCAGACCCTCGACAGGGTCGTACTATGGCTACACCTTC. Translation gives CASRPSTGSYYGYTF. The chain joins TRBV28 to TRBJ1-2; 7 bases line up with TRBD1. Trimming cost V 6 bases and J 3 bases; bases outside gene matches: 10. CDR3 length: 15 residues. Germline loops: CDR1 MDHEN, CDR2 SYDVKM.

V and J are TRBV9 and TRBJ1-2; TRBD1 might be the D (6 bases). Germline values: CDR1 SGDLS, CDR2 YYNGEE. This CDR3 spans 14 amino acids. V was pared by 2 bases and J by 6 bases, with 14 bases between. The CDR3 here is CASSVAGENHGYTF. In DNA, the CDR3 is TGTGCCAGCAGCGTGGCAGGGGAAAACCATGGCTACACCTTC.

The rearrangement uses TRBV7-9 and TRBJ2-3, with D perhaps TRBD1 (5 bases). The germline V gene has CDR1 SEHNR and CDR2 FQNEAQ (reference sequence). This CDR3 has 15 residues. Trimming cost V 4 bases and J 0 bases, with 11 bases left between them. In nucleotides, the CDR3 is TGTGCCAGCAGCTCCGAACAGGCTAGCACAGATACGCAGTATTTT. Translated, it gives CASSSEQASTDTQYF.

J is TRBJ2-7 and V is TRBV6-2 or TRBV6-3; 7 bases map to TRBD2. The CDR3 spans 13 residues. The trim removed 8 bases at V and 6 bases at J, leaving 10 bases unmatched. Looked up from germline, CDR1 is MNHEY and CDR2 is SVGEGT. CDR3 nucleotides: TGTGCCAGCCGGACGGGGGGATCCGGCGAGCAGTACTTC. Residues: CASRTGGSGEQYF.

This clonotype was seen many times. CDR3 sequence reads: CAWSIGAASNQPQHF. The DNA of the CDR3 is TGTGCCTGGAGCATCGGGGCAGCTAGCAATCAGCCCCAGCATTTT. The gene calls are TRBV30 and TRBJ1-5; D possibly corresponds to TRBD1 (5 bases). Trimming cost V 3 bases and J 0 bases, with 12 bases left between them. CDR1 is GTSNPN and CDR2 is SVGIG in the germline V gene (reference sequence). The CDR3 loop spans 15 amino acids.

The table lists this clonotype with many counts. The chain employs TRBV11-2 and TRBJ2-3; D is ambiguous. The CDR3 has 13 residues. Germline CDR1 reads SGHAT; CDR2 reads FQNNGV. V was pared by 3 bases and J by 6 bases, with 10 bases between. The DNA for the CDR3 is TGTGCCAGCAGCTTCAGTTCCGGGGATACGCAGTATTTT. Translation: CASSFSSGDTQYF. Based on the CDR3 plus reference TRBV11-2 and TRBJ2-3, the full variable domain is EAGVAQSPRYKIIEKRQSVAFWCNPISGHATLYWYQQILGQGPKLLIQFQNNGVVDDSQLPKDRFSAERLKGVDSTLKIQPAKLEDSAVYLCASSFSSGDTQYFGPGTRLTVL.

This chain uses TRBV6-5 with TRBJ2-5; D might be TRBD1 (6 bases). V dropped 6 bases and J dropped 2 bases, with 13 bases sitting between them. The CDR3 spans 14 residues. Germline lookup yields CDR1 MNHEY and CDR2 SVGAGI. The CDR3 sequence is CASRDRDTQETQYF. CDR3 sequence (DNA): TGTGCCAGCAGAGACCGGGACACACAAGAGACCCAGTACTTC.

This chain links TRBV18 with TRBJ1-5; TRBD1 might be the D (6 bases). CDR1 and CDR2 (germline): KGHSH, LQKENI. The CDR3 totals 15 residues. Trimming took 3 bases from V and 6 from J, leaving 15 bases between them. CDR3 region: CASSPGGLGIQPQHF. CDR3 coding DNA: TGTGCCAGCTCACCGGGGGGGCTTGGCATTCAGCCCCAGCATTTT.

This clonotype was observed many times. The rearrangement joins TRBV7-6 to TRBJ2-5; no clear D gene. The CDR3 sequence is 14 residues long. Germline-derived CDR1 and CDR2 are SGHVS and FNYEAQ. Trimming removed 1 base at V and 2 bases at J, with 8 bases between. The CDR3, as DNA: TGTGCCAGCAGCTTAGGGTCCAAACAAGAGACCCAGTACTTC. Translated: CASSLGSKQETQYF.

This clonotype was observed a single time. This may be a read error: a much more frequent sequence differs by one nucleotide. The genes are TRBV29-1 and TRBJ2-7; 7 nucleotides match TRBD1. V lost 1 base to trimming and J lost 0 bases; unmatched junction nucleotides: 6. The CDR3 consists of 15 residues. CDR1 SQVTM and CDR2 ANQGSEA come from the germline V gene. CDR3 region: CSVEVPGTASYEQYF. The CDR3 DNA reads as TGCAGCGTTGAAGTTCCCGGGACAGCCTCCTACGAGCAGTACTTC.

This clonotype was seen ten or more times. The V gene is TRBV14, the J gene TRBJ1-2; possibly TRBD1 for D (6 bases). Germline CDR1 is SGHDN and CDR2 is FVKESK. This CDR3 spans 14 amino acids. Trimming took 3 bases from V and 0 from J, leaving 8 bases between them. The CDR3: CASSHQGSNYGYTF. The CDR3 coding sequence is TGTGCCAGCAGCCACCAGGGGTCTAACTATGGCTACACCTTC.

This clonotype was detected only a few times. V gene TRBV7-6 combines with J gene TRBJ2-1; 11 bases agree with TRBD2. The trim removed 3 bases at V and 4 bases at J, leaving 5 bases unmatched. Germline V gene sequence: CDR1 SGHVS, CDR2 FNYEAQ. This CDR3 is 16 amino acids long. This CDR3 is CASSFSGGARYNEQFF. Here the CDR3 DNA reads TGTGCCAGCAGCTTTAGCGGGGGGGCCAGGTACAATGAGCAGTTCTTC.